This T cell receptor (beta chain) was profiled in a study of blood T cells in healthy people across ages. Study results and limitations: Estimates based on one million T cells were treated as lower bounds. TCR beta diversity tracked closely with naive T cell percentage.

The second PCR ran about 6 to 11 cycles with a sample-barcoded 5' primer and J-beta primers. In TCRdb, the 5' RACE reads were re-called with MiXCR into one record per CDR3 protein. The sample has 450,000 to 650,000 distinct CDR3 sequences, less than 25% seen once. This CDR3 has 17 residues. CDR1 is MNHEY and CDR2 is SVGAGI in the germline V gene. Comments on this clonotype: Its target is not known.

This sample was shared with a second study, whose subject was T cells of mothers and their children.

The chain couples TRBV6-5 to TRBJ2-5; 7 bases map to TRBD2. The J call may be mistaken, given a closer DNA end match to TRBJ2-1. The sample consisted of blood. The clonotype originates from a boy aged 5 to 17 in good health. CDR3 sequence: CASSYSAPSGVYNEQFF. CDR3 in DNA: TGTGCCAGCAGTTACTCTGCTCCTAGCGGAGTTTACAATGAGCAGTTCTTC.